This TCR beta chain stems from a study of T cell repertoires in cytomegalovirus infection. About the study: The authors relied on CMV epitopes, both recently identified HLA-C-restricted and well-studied HLA-B-restricted. Signatures in public TCR beta sequences pointed to both CMV infection and matching HLA type.

The CDR3 length is 14 residues. With 3 bases clipped from V and 10 bases from J, the junction kept 4 bases outside the gene matches. From germline, CDR1 is MGHDK and CDR2 SYGVNS. As regards this clonotype: Its matching antigen is unknown.

Via MiXCR, TCRdb re-called the reads, giving one row per CDR3 protein. The sample includes approximately 910,000 distinct CDR3 sequences, 30% to 40% of them seen just once. The TCR comes from a human donor in good health (CMV status not recorded). Some clones in this sample may be carry-over from other donors' samples. The source material was cultured CD8+ T cells from PBMCs, sampled from culture after CMV antigen stimulation. The V and J genes are TRBV25-1 and TRBJ2-6, with 9 bases that match TRBD2. DNA of the CDR3: TGTGCCAGCAGTGAGGCTAGCGGGGTGAACGTCCTGACTTTC. Translation gives CASSEASGVNVLTF.